This T cell receptor (beta chain) stems from a study of cytomegalovirus exposure and HLA in healthy donors. Findings and caveats of the study: Three chains linked to CMV were shown in vitro to be specific for CMV antigens.

13 Jbeta primers and 60 Vbeta primers were used for the PCR. Method: immunoSEQ multiplex PCR; TCRdb's copy keeps in-frame clones and lacks some. The table for this sample gives 150,000 to 200,000 clones. This CDR3 is built from 15 residues. Germline assignment: CDR1 MNHEY and CDR2 SMNVEV (reference sequence). V was cut by 6 bases and J by 4 bases, with 17 bases left in between. Remarks on this clone: What it recognizes is unknown.

Sequencing was carried out using PBMCs. The TCR was taken from a man aged 30-40 years in good health and CMV-seronegative. The chain recombines TRBV27 with TRBJ2-3, with D unresolved. The CDR3 is CASSSWSLSADTQYF. CDR3 coding DNA: TGTGCCAGCAGCTCTTGGAGCCTATCCGCAGATACGCAGTATTTT.